This TCR beta chain was sequenced in a study of blood T cells in healthy people across ages. Findings and limits, study-wide: There were more naive CD4+ cells and higher diversity in long-lived donors than in aged donors.

About this clonotype itself: Its antigen is still unknown.

Next came a second PCR, run for about 7 to 12 cycles, which used a sample-barcoded 5' primer along with a J-beta primer mix. Each CDR3 protein is one row after TCRdb ran MiXCR on the 5' RACE reads. This sample yields about 580,000 distinct CDR3 sequences, of which under 55% are seen a single time; 20% to 25% belongs to the top ten. At least 6 million PBMCs were isolated per sample. Each sample yielded at least 5 micrograms of PBMC total RNA. The source is a man older than 75 in good health. Sequencing input: blood.

In nucleotides, the CDR3 is TGTGCCAGCAGTTTAGACCAGGGCGGTATTCAGTACTTC. This codes for CASSLDQGGIQYF. This sequence joins TRBV12-3 or TRBV12-4 and TRBJ2-5; a weak D match, TRBD1 (5 bases). V was trimmed by 1 base and J by 11 bases, leaving 14 bases between them. This CDR3 contains 13 residues.